A single T cell receptor (beta chain) is shown here with its context. The source of the sample is a study of blood T cell repertoires in COVID-19. Overall study: Acute and convalescent COVID-19 specimens originated in the United States, Italy and Spain. Sources were T cells, B-cell-depleted T cells, or PBMCs; the material itself was cDNA or gDNA.

Seattle patient enrollment occurred during active infection, with longitudinal follow-up thereafter. There are 16 residues in the CDR3. Germline V gene sequence: CDR1 LGHNA, CDR2 YSLEER. Between the trimmed V and J ends, which lost 3 bases and 1 base, there was a span of 13 bases. Per the authors' pipeline: The authors estimated nucleated cell counts from reference gene primer amplification. Sequenced by immunoSEQ multiplex PCR; TCRdb stores in-frame clones only, minus some. For V, J and clone size, that table is used; D and trimming come from the DNA. Seen here are over 200,000 clones, 85% to 90% observed once, and the top ten hold under 3.5%.

This chain connects TRBV4-3 to TRBJ1-5; tentative D call: TRBD1 (5 bases). The sequenced sample consisted of peripheral blood. This TCR was recovered from a man aged 25 to 40 with COVID-19, enrolled during active disease. The CDR3 DNA sequence: TGCGCCAGCAGCCAGTCGTTGGGGCTGAGCAATCAGCCCCAGCATTTT. This sequence encodes CASSQSLGLSNQPQHF.